This TCR beta chain was sequenced during a study of beta chain features in type 1 diabetes. Turning to the study itself: Age, gender and cell yields were alike across patients and healthy donors.

This CDR3 is 13 amino acids long. With 5 bases removed from V and 4 bases from J, the gap between germline ends came to 13 bases. CDR1 and CDR2 (germline): SGHNT, YYREEE (reference sequence). TCRB transcripts that were expressed got sequenced, as all of the isolated RNA had been reverse transcribed. Only in-frame clones appear in the TCRdb table, and some are missing; sequencing was by immunoSEQ multiplex PCR. Counted here are some 250,000 clones, about 25% occurring once; the ten biggest clones make up roughly 4.1%. This receptor was identified in a man under 40 in good health. Sequences were obtained from central memory CD4+ T cells from blood. The chain uses TRBV5-4 and TRBJ2-7, with D unclear. The CDR3: CASSLPPGYEQYF. The CDR3 DNA sequence: TGTGCCAGCAGTCTACCCCCAGGTTACGAGCAGTACTTC.